The 22 T cell receptor beta chains below were found in one sample sequenced in a study of identical twins. TCRdb reprocessed the 5' RACE reads with MiXCR, giving one entry per CDR3 protein. The repertoire holds 1.5 million to 2 million distinct CDR3 sequences, with about 31% as singletons. The sample was cord blood. Receptors originate from a newborn girl in good health.

In this sample, this clonotype turned up many times. The chain couples TRBV13 to TRBJ1-2; maybe TRBD1 (5 bases). Between the trimmed V and J ends, which lost 3 bases and 6 bases, there was a span of 17 bases. Germline lookup yields CDR1 PRHDT and CDR2 FYEKMQ (reference sequence). This CDR3 contains 15 residues. CDR3 region: CASSFGATALDGYTF. The CDR3 DNA reads TGTGCCAGCAGCTTTGGGGCGACAGCACTCGATGGCTACACCTTC.

This clonotype was counted between two and nine times. The chain is built from TRBV20-1 and TRBJ2-4; D might be TRBD2 (6 bases). CDR3 length equals 14 residues. The V end lost 0 bases, the J end lost 8 bases, and 14 bases lay between the germline ends. CDR1 is DFQATT and CDR2 is SNEGSKA in the germline V gene (reference sequence). The CDR3 reads CSAREGRGRDIQYF. The CDR3, as DNA: TGCAGTGCTAGAGAGGGGCGGGGTCGGGACATTCAGTACTTC.

This clonotype showed up many times. V gene TRBV5-1 combines with J gene TRBJ2-3; no definite D call. The CDR3 is made up of 15 amino acids. CDR1 is SGHRS and CDR2 is YFSETQ in the germline V gene. Trimming took 4 bases from V and 5 from J, leaving 17 bases between them. CDR3 sequence: CASSPRLSRIDTQYF. CDR3 nucleotide sequence: TGCGCCAGCAGCCCCCGTTTATCCAGGATAGATACGCAGTATTTT.

This clonotype came up a few times. The rearrangement joins TRBV12-3 or TRBV12-4 to TRBJ2-5; D perhaps matches TRBD2 (6 bases). Trimming left V 4 bases short and J 5 bases short, with 14 bases between. The CDR3 totals 14 residues. The DNA of the CDR3 is TGTGCCAGCAGTTCTCGGAGGGCCGAGGAGACCCAGTACTTC. Its translation: CASSSRRAEETQYF.

The table lists this clonotype with many counts. The chain uses TRBV28 and TRBJ2-5; the match to TRBD2 covers 10 bases. V lost 5 bases and J lost 0; bases outside the gene matches: 3. The germline CDR1 and CDR2 sequences are MDHEN and SYDVKM. The CDR3 covers 15 residues. CDR3: CASSPTSGYQETQYF. In DNA, the CDR3 is TGTGCCAGCAGTCCGACTAGCGGGTACCAAGAGACCCAGTACTTC.

The chain links TRBV6-6 to TRBJ2-5; 12 bases match TRBD2. This CDR3 has 16 amino acids. J was trimmed by 5 bases and V by 0 bases; bases with no gene match: 4. Germline V gene lookup returns CDR1 MNHNY and CDR2 SVGAGI (reference sequence). The CDR3 loop is CASSYSGTSGRETQYF. The DNA of the CDR3 is TGTGCCAGCAGTTACTCGGGGACTAGCGGGCGGGAGACCCAGTACTTC.

This clonotype occurred a few times. The V call is TRBV25-1, the J call TRBJ2-5, with a tentative D call TRBD1 (5 bases). V lost 1 base and J 4 bases, leaving 7 bases between the germline ends. This CDR3 comprises 13 residues. CDR1 MGHDK and CDR2 SYGVNS come from the germline V gene. The CDR3 reads CASSEWGTETQYF. DNA for the CDR3: TGTGCCAGCAGTGAATGGGGCACAGAGACCCAGTACTTC.

The genes are TRBV12-3 or TRBV12-4 and TRBJ2-3; 12 bases line up with TRBD2. The CDR3 is 14 amino acids. V shed 7 bases and J 5 bases; nucleotides not matched to a gene: 4. CDR3 nucleotides: TGTGCCAGCAATGCTAGCGGGGGGGGAGATACGCAGTATTTT. As protein: CASNASGGGDTQYF.

The rearrangement links TRBV6-1 to TRBJ2-2; D perhaps matches TRBD1 (5 bases). CDR3 length equals 16 residues. Germline values: CDR1 MNHNS, CDR2 SASEGT. The V gene lost 2 bases and the J gene lost 0 bases, with 10 bases spanning the gap. CDR3 DNA: TGTGCCAGCAGTGAACAGGGTTTCGCGAACACCGGGGAGCTGTTTTTT. It codes for CASSEQGFANTGELFF.

This clonotype was seen ten or more times. V gene TRBV5-1 combines with J gene TRBJ2-1; maybe TRBD2 (5 bases). The CDR3 length is 15 residues. Trimming cost V 0 bases and J 0 bases, with 7 bases left between them. Germline lookup yields CDR1 SGHRS and CDR2 YFSETQ. The DNA for the CDR3 is TGCGCCAGCAGCTTGGAAAGCGGCTCCTACAATGAGCAGTTCTTC. It translates to CASSLESGSYNEQFF.

The V call is TRBV20-1, the J call TRBJ2-1, with 8 bases lining up with TRBD2. With the DNA end fitting TRBJ2-7 better, the J assignment may be wrong. Germline CDR1 reads DFQATT; CDR2 reads SNEGSKA (reference sequence). The CDR3 is made up of 16 amino acids. This chain's CDR3 is CSATRISGITYNEQYF. For the CDR3, the DNA is TGCAGTGCTACCCGTATTAGCGGGATTACCTACAATGAGCAGTACTTC.

The CDR3 loop reads CASSLSGPNPYEQYF. The CDR3 bases are TGTGCCAGCAGCTTAAGCGGGCCTAACCCCTACGAGCAGTACTTC. The rearrangement links TRBV7-2 to TRBJ2-7; a possible D gene is TRBD2 (6 bases). This CDR3 spans 15 amino acids. Germline CDR1 reads SGHTA; CDR2 reads FQGNSA. V lost 2 bases, J lost 2 bases, and 13 bases lay in between.

This chain's CDR3 is CASSIDGGGNNEQFF. The CDR3 region has the DNA TGTGCCAGTAGTATAGATGGCGGGGGTAACAATGAGCAGTTCTTC. This chain links TRBV19 with TRBJ2-1; 7 positions match TRBD2. The CDR3 is 15 amino acids. J lost 5 bases, V lost 0 bases, and 4 bases had no gene match. Germline V gene sequence: CDR1 LNHDA, CDR2 SQIVND (reference sequence). The full variable domain, with the rest looked up from reference TRBV19 and TRBJ2-1, is DGGITQSPKYLFRKEGQNVTLSCEQNLNHDAMYWYRQDPGQGLRLIYYSQIVNDFQKGDIAEGYSVSREKKESFPLTVTSAQKNPTAFYLCASSIDGGGNNEQFFGPGTRLTVL.

Comment on this clonotype: The junction departs from germline at one end; a sequencing error may be responsible. The CDR3 loop is CAISLGVRTAGYNEQFF. The CDR3 DNA is TGTGCCATCAGCTTGGGGGTTAGGACAGCAGGCTACAATGAGCAGTTCTTC. This chain joins TRBV11-3 and TRBJ2-1; a possible D gene is TRBD1 (6 bases). CDR3 length: 17 residues. The V gene's germline CDR1 is SGHNT and CDR2 YENEEA.

In its sample, this clonotype was seen a few times. The DNA of the CDR3 is TGTGCCAGCACTCCTCCTTCTGGGGGGCCCTACAATGAGCAGTTCTTC. This gives the protein CASTPPSGGPYNEQFF. The rearrangement joins TRBV27 to TRBJ2-1; D could derive from TRBD1 or TRBD2 (6 bases each). V lost 7 bases, J lost 2 bases, and 18 bases lay in between. The CDR3 sequence is 16 residues long. Germline V lookup: CDR1 MNHEY, CDR2 SMNVEV (reference sequence).

The chain combines TRBV5-5 with TRBJ1-5; the D is unclear. Trimming took 4 bases from V and 5 from J, leaving 16 bases between them. Germline V gives CDR1 SGHKS, CDR2 YYEKEE (reference sequence). The CDR3 is 15 amino acids. The CDR3 DNA is TGTGCCAGCAGCGCTGCACGGGCACTCGATCAGCCCCAGCATTTT. Encoded protein: CASSAARALDQPQHF.

This clonotype came up a few times. This chain joins TRBV18 and TRBJ1-2; no reliable D call. Trimming pared 3 bases from V and 4 bases from J, leaving 12 bases between. In germline, CDR1 is KGHSH, CDR2 LQKENI. The CDR3 consists of 14 residues. The CDR3 is CASSPVDGPYGYTF. The CDR3 DNA reads as TGTGCCAGCTCACCGGTGGACGGACCCTATGGCTACACCTTC.

This chain connects TRBV6-5 to TRBJ2-3, with 11 bases fitting TRBD2. CDR3 size: 17 residues. Looked up from germline, CDR1 is MNHEY and CDR2 is SVGAGI. V was clipped by 1 base and J by 8 bases; unmatched bases: 11. The CDR3 DNA reads TGTGCCAGCAGTTACTACAACTTAGCGGGAGGGGGGGGTACGCAGTATTTT. It specifies CASSYYNLAGGGGTQYF.

This chain uses TRBV9 with TRBJ2-2; D gene unclear. Per germline, CDR1 SGDLS and CDR2 YYNGEE. This CDR3 spans 12 amino acids. With 3 bases removed from V and 7 bases from J, the gap between germline ends came to 7 bases. CDR3 nucleotide sequence: TGTGCCAGCAGCGAGGCGCGCGGGGAGCTGTTTTTT. Residues: CASSEARGELFF.

The rearrangement uses TRBV5-1 and TRBJ2-6; D remains ambiguous. Between the trimmed V and J ends, which lost 2 bases and 0 bases, there was a span of 12 bases. Germline CDR1 SGHRS, CDR2 YFSETQ. The CDR3 has 17 amino acids. The CDR3 loop is CASSLATTSSGANVLTF. CDR3 DNA sequence: TGCGCCAGCAGCTTAGCTACCACCTCCTCTGGGGCCAACGTCCTGACTTTC.

This clonotype occurred a few times. The chain uses TRBV12-3 or TRBV12-4 and TRBJ1-6; D is undetermined. This CDR3 is 16 amino acids long. V was clipped by 6 bases and J by 0 bases, with 12 bases between them. DNA for the CDR3: TGTGCCAGCAGGCCAGGTGGGAGCTCCTATAATTCACCCCTCCACTTT. Its protein product is CASRPGGSSYNSPLHF.

This clonotype turned up a few times. The rearrangement joins TRBV11-2 to TRBJ1-2; D might be TRBD1 (6 bases). Germline CDR1 reads SGHAT; CDR2 reads FQNNGV. Trimming pared 1 base from V and 8 bases from J, leaving 17 bases between. CDR3 length equals 15 residues. The CDR3 DNA reads TGTGCCAGCAGCTTAGGGACAGCAACCCCTATGGGCTACACCTTC. It codes for CASSLGTATPMGYTF.